The 13 T cell receptor beta chains listed next were all sequenced from one sample in a study of T cell clonality in common variable immunodeficiency. Produced via immunoSEQ multiplex PCR; TCRdb's table is partial and in-frame only. Altogether 50,000 to 55,000 clones were found in the sample, and no singletons occur. Sample: peripheral blood mononuclear cells. The receptors derive from a person aged 18 to 70 in good health.

Ten or more counts support this clone. The read finishes 3 residues shy of the CDR3 end, and the germline J gene is used to complete it. The gene calls are TRBV29-1 and TRBJ2-7; 7 positions agree with TRBD2. V was clipped by 5 bases and J by 0 bases; unmatched bases: 4. The CDR3 totals 13 residues. Germline CDR1 SQVTM, CDR2 ANQGSEA. This CDR3 reads CSVQRGGSYEQYF. Partial CDR3 DNA: TGCAGCGTTCAGCGGGGCGGCTCCTACGAG.

Concerning this clone itself: The missing CDR3 end, 3 residues past where the read stops, is filled in from the germline J gene. The V and J genes are TRBV6-2 or TRBV6-3 and TRBJ1-1; possibly TRBD1 for D (5 bases). Per germline, CDR1 MNHEY and CDR2 SVGEGT. The CDR3 loop spans 16 amino acids. The sequenced CDR3 bases are TGTGCCAGCAGTACCGGGAGGGGCACTAGCACAGATACG. Translated, it gives CASSTGRGTSTDT. The CDR3 in full is CASSTGRGTSTDTAFF.

This clone was seen many times. The observed sequence ends 3 residues before the CDR3 terminus, with the missing tail filled in from the germline J gene. The chain is built from TRBV11-2 and TRBJ1-1; D is uncertain. This CDR3 comprises 14 residues. Germline V gene lookup returns CDR1 SGHAT and CDR2 FQNNGV. Trimming shortened V by 3 bases and J by 1 base, and 9 bases separated the two germline ends. This CDR3 is CASSFTNTNTEAFF. Incomplete CDR3 DNA: TGTGCCAGCAGCTTTACAAATACGAACACTGAA. Together with reference TRBV11-2 and TRBJ1-1, the CDR3 gives the full variable domain: EAGVAQSPRYKIIEKRQSVAFWCNPISGHATLYWYQQILGQGPKLLIQFQNNGVVDDSQLPKDRFSAERLKGVDSTLKIQPAKLEDSAVYLCASSFTNTNTEAFFGQGTRLTVV.

This clone appeared many times. Coverage ceases 3 residues before the CDR3 finishes, and the germline J gene fills in the end. The chain couples TRBV4-1 to TRBJ2-1; TRBD1 might be the D (6 bases). From germline, CDR1 is MGHRA and CDR2 YSYEKL. The CDR3 runs 15 residues. Trimming took 3 bases from V and 3 from J, leaving 12 bases between them. CDR3 sequence: CASSQGRGLYNEQFF. The sequenced CDR3 bases are TGCGCCAGCAGCCAGGGCAGGGGCCTCTACAATGAG.

This clone came up many times. The CDR3 here is CASSQRGVGEQYF. Incomplete CDR3 DNA: TGTGCCAGCTCCCAGCGGGGGGTCGGCGAG. J is TRBJ2-7 and V is TRBV18; 9 bases line up with TRBD2. The CDR3 goes on 3 residues after the read ends, and that part is filled in from the germline J gene. The germline gives CDR1 KGHSH, CDR2 LQKENI. The CDR3 is made up of 13 amino acids. The J segment lost 6 bases and the V segment lost 6 bases, leaving 6 bases of the junction unmatched.

Of note for this clone: The CDR3 end lies 3 residues beyond the end of the read and is filled in from the germline J gene. V usage is TRBV7-9 and J usage is TRBJ2-1; D might be TRBD1 (5 bases). V lost 5 bases and J lost 4, with 12 bases in between. The germline gives CDR1 SEHNR, CDR2 FQNEAQ (reference sequence). There are 14 residues in the CDR3. CDR3 protein: CASSGNSGYNEQFF. The CDR3 bases that were read are TGTGCCAGCAGCGGGAACTCAGGGTACAATGAG.

About this clone: The CDR3 extends 3 residues past the end of the read, so its final part is completed from the germline J gene. The gene calls are TRBV18 and TRBJ1-2; D is uncertain. The CDR3 loop spans 16 amino acids. CDR1 KGHSH and CDR2 LQKENI come from the germline V gene. The CDR3 protein is CASSPLLAGGPNDYTF. Incomplete CDR3 DNA: TGTGCCAGCTCACCATTACTAGCGGGAGGCCCTAATGAC.

This clone was recorded at least ten times. The CDR3 extends 3 residues past the end of the read, so its final part is completed from the germline J gene. The rearrangement uses TRBV7-3 and TRBJ2-1; D is possibly TRBD2 (5 bases). Germline V gene sequence: CDR1 SGHTA, CDR2 FQGTGA. Trimming left V 3 bases short and J 0 bases short, with 9 bases between. The CDR3 length is 15 residues. The DNA read from the CDR3 is TGTGCCAGCAGCTTGAGCGGCAGCTCCTACAATGAG. It codes for CASSLSGSSYNE. The full CDR3 protein reads CASSLSGSSYNEQFF.

This clone was seen repeatedly, ten times or more. The read ends 3 residues early relative to the CDR3; the germline J gene fills the gap. This chain connects TRBV7-8 to TRBJ2-7; D perhaps matches TRBD2 (6 bases). The CDR3 consists of 14 residues. The germline CDR1 and CDR2 sequences are SGHVS and FQNEAQ. V was cut by 3 bases and J by 2 bases, with 11 bases left in between. The CDR3 sequence: CASSFPGGPYEQYF. CDR3 bases read: TGTGCCAGCAGCTTCCCCGGAGGGCCCTACGAG.

Comments on this clone: The CDR3 extends 3 residues past the end of the read, so its final part is completed from the germline J gene. This chain links TRBV2 with TRBJ2-3, with TRBD1 matching 8 bases. Germline lookup yields CDR1 SNHLY and CDR2 FYNNEI. The CDR3 has 14 residues. Partial CDR3 DNA: TGTGCCAGCGGGGAAAAGGACAGGGAAGAGACG. This gives the protein CASGEKDREET. The full CDR3 reads CASGEKDREETQYF.

To note about this clone: The read gets to within 3 residues of the CDR3 end, and the germline J gene fills in the rest. The chain uses TRBV5-1 and TRBJ2-7; the D gene is possibly TRBD2 (5 bases). V lost 5 bases to trimming and J lost 2 bases, with 14 bases between them. There are 14 residues in the CDR3. Looked up from germline, CDR1 is SGHRS and CDR2 is YFSETQ. The CDR3 reads CASSPAEVAYEQYF. The CDR3 bases that were read are TGCGCCAGCAGTCCTGCGGAGGTTGCCTACGAG.

This clone was counted at least ten times. The read gets to within 3 residues of the CDR3 end, and the germline J gene fills in the rest. The chain employs TRBV7-3 and TRBJ2-2; a weak D match, TRBD1 (5 bases). V dropped 1 base and J dropped 3 bases, with 9 bases sitting between them. The CDR3 length is 15 residues. CDR1 is SGHTA and CDR2 is FQGTGA in the germline V gene. The sequenced CDR3 bases are TGTGCCAGCAGCTTAATCGTAGGGGACACCGGGGAG. Protein: CASSLIVGDTGE. The entire CDR3 is CASSLIVGDTGELFF.

This clone was counted only a few times. Read data end 3 residues before the CDR3 end; the end is taken from the germline J gene. This sample includes further DNA sequences coding for the same CDR3. V is TRBV18 and J is TRBJ1-2; TRBD1 aligns across 8 bases. CDR3 length equals 17 residues. Trimming at V came to 3 bases and at J to 2 bases, leaving 11 bases not matched to a gene. Germline CDR1 reads KGHSH; CDR2 reads LQKENI. The sequenced CDR3 bases are TGTGCCAGCTCACCTACGAAGACAGGGGTATCGAACTATGGC. Protein: CASSPTKTGVSNYG. The complete CDR3 sequence is CASSPTKTGVSNYGYTF.